The 6 T cell receptor beta chains below all came from one sample that was sequenced in a study of T cell responses to AZD1222 COVID-19 vaccine (dated by TCRdb to about 2021). The time point tag for this specimen amounts to: baseline before first vaccination. Libraries were constructed by the immunoSEQ multiplex PCR assay. This immuneACCESS table, as held by TCRdb, lists in-frame sequences with V and J called but not all clones. Of the missing ones, under half trace to an unresolved V gene in checked studies; the others have no known cause. This sample gives 90,000 to 150,000 clones in total; over 75% of them show up just once. The top ten clones comprise 3.5% to 4.5% of the sample. The input for sequencing was peripheral blood, taken on day 0 of AZD1222 vaccination. Source of these receptors: an adult in good health.

The V gene is TRBV11-2, the J gene TRBJ1-6, with unresolved D. The germline CDR1 and CDR2 sequences are SGHAT and FQNNGV. The CDR3 runs to 14 residues. Trimming shortened V by 6 bases and J by 4 bases, and 10 bases separated the two germline ends. In nucleotides, the CDR3 is TGTGCCAGCAGAATGCAGACTTATAATTCACCCCTCCACTTT. Translation: CASRMQTYNSPLHF.

The chain recombines TRBV7-6 with TRBJ1-5; tentative D call: TRBD1 (5 bases). V lost 2 bases and J 5 bases, leaving 10 bases between the germline ends. CDR1 and CDR2 from the germline V gene are SGHVS and FNYEAQ. CDR3 length: 14 amino acids. CDR3 loop: CASSLSGIDQPQHF. CDR3 DNA: TGTGCCAGCAGCTTATCAGGGATCGATCAGCCCCAGCATTTT.

V gene TRBV11-3 combines with J gene TRBJ2-1, with 8 positions matching TRBD2. The germline V gene encodes CDR1 SGHNT and CDR2 YENEEA. J was trimmed by 9 bases and V by 3 bases; bases with no gene match: 7. CDR3 length: 14 amino acids. The CDR3 DNA is TGTGCCAGCAGCTTCTCGGGGGGGGTAGGTGAGCAGTTCTTC. It translates to CASSFSGGVGEQFF.

V and J are TRBV18 and TRBJ1-5; D is unresolved. CDR3 length equals 14 residues. Germline CDR1 KGHSH, CDR2 LQKENI. V lost 3 bases, J lost 7 bases, and 13 bases lay in between. CDR3 region: CASSPFEGSQPQHF. The CDR3 region has the DNA TGTGCCAGCTCACCTTTTGAGGGCTCCCAGCCCCAGCATTTT.

This clone occurred once. This chain joins TRBV11-2 and TRBJ1-1; D is undetermined. In germline, CDR1 is SGHAT, CDR2 FQNNGV. The length of the CDR3 is 13 residues. V shed 5 bases and J shed 0 bases, with 7 bases lying between them. CDR3 in DNA: TGTGCCAGCAGCCCCCATATGAACACTGAAGCTTTCTTT. It codes for CASSPHMNTEAFF.

V usage is TRBV12-3 or TRBV12-4 and J usage is TRBJ1-2; D gene ambiguous. The CDR3 is 11 amino acids. The V and J ends lost 2 bases and 5 bases respectively, with 3 bases between them. CDR3 region: CASSLKYGYTF. DNA of the CDR3: TGTGCCAGCAGTTTAAAATATGGCTACACCTTC.